The 13 T cell receptor beta chains in this list originate from one sample, sequenced in a study of human T cells and chemical hapten exposure (dated by TCRdb to the early 2020s). The library was generated by RACE. The instrument was a NextSeq 500. The public reads were reanalyzed by TCRdb: fastp trimming at Q25, MiXCR alignment, in-frame beta chains only. Merged by CDR3 protein, the rows form single entries marked with the most common genes and DNA. In all, the sample holds 85,000 to 120,000 distinct CDR3 sequences, and roughly an eighth of those were seen once. The ten largest clones take up around 1.5% of the sample. This specimen's time point label, per the study, means: pre-sensitization, week 0. In the paper's terms, the treatment or condition label means: therapeutic diphenylcyclopropenone sensitization with weekly scalp DPC. This material consisted of whole blood, taken in connection with sensitization to the hapten diphenylcyclopropenone (DPC). The receptors come from a woman between 45 and 65 years old with alopecia areata. Some clones in this sample may be carry-over from other donors' samples.

The rearrangement uses TRBV6-2 or TRBV6-3 and TRBJ2-1; 10 positions agree with TRBD2. The CDR3 spans 17 residues. Germline V CDR1 and CDR2: MNHEY, SVGEGT. V gave up 2 bases and J gave up 5 bases; unmatched junction bases: 9. CDR3 bases: TGTGCCAGCAGTTACCCACCTACTAGCGGGGTACACAATGAGCAGTTCTTC. Its translation: CASSYPPTSGVHNEQFF.

The J gene is TRBJ2-5, the V gene TRBV2; 7 bases are shared with TRBD1. The CDR3 is 12 residues long. Germline values: CDR1 SNHLY, CDR2 FYNNEI. V lost 8 bases, J lost 2 bases, and 2 bases stayed unmatched. The CDR3 loop reads CASGTEQETQYF. CDR3 nucleotide sequence: TGTGCCAGCGGGACAGAGCAAGAGACCCAGTACTTC.

Many counts were recorded for this clonotype. This sequence joins TRBV28 and TRBJ1-2; D is undetermined. CDR3 length: 13 amino acids. The V gene's germline CDR1 is MDHEN and CDR2 SYDVKM. Trimming cost V 3 bases and J 1 base, with 6 bases left between them. The CDR3 DNA sequence: TGTGCCAGCAGTTTCAAGAATAACTATGGCTACACCTTC. This translates into CASSFKNNYGYTF.

This chain links TRBV28 with TRBJ1-1; 9 bases agree with TRBD1. CDR3 length equals 17 residues. The trim removed 6 bases at V and 1 base at J, leaving 12 bases unmatched. Germline V lookup: CDR1 MDHEN, CDR2 SYDVKM. The chain's CDR3 is CASRIAGTGNKNTEAFF. As DNA, the CDR3 is TGTGCCAGCAGAATCGCCGGGACAGGGAATAAGAACACTGAAGCTTTCTTT.

The V call is TRBV5-1, the J call TRBJ2-3; D is unclear. The CDR3 loop spans 13 amino acids. The V gene's germline CDR1 is SGHRS and CDR2 YFSETQ. V was trimmed by 2 bases and J by 2 bases, leaving 6 bases between them. The CDR3 sequence: CASSLTDTDTQYF. The CDR3 region has the DNA TGCGCCAGCAGCTTAACGGACACAGATACGCAGTATTTT. The variable domain in full, completed from reference TRBV5-1 and TRBJ2-3, reads KAGVTQTPRYLIKTRGQQVTLSCSPISGHRSVSWYQQTPGQGLQFLFEYFSETQRNKGNFPGRFSGRQFSNSRSEMNVSTLELGDSALYLCASSLTDTDTQYFGPGTRLTVL.

CDR3 nucleotides: TGTGCCAGCAGCTCCATCCGCCAGCGCTACGAGCAGTACTTC. This codes for CASSSIRQRYEQYF. The chain carries TRBV11-2 and TRBJ2-7; D unresolved. Germline lookup yields CDR1 SGHAT and CDR2 FQNNGV. The CDR3 is 14 residues long. V lost 4 bases to trimming and J lost 3 bases, with 13 bases between them. The whole variable domain, filled in from reference TRBV11-2 and TRBJ2-7, reads EAGVAQSPRYKIIEKRQSVAFWCNPISGHATLYWYQQILGQGPKLLIQFQNNGVVDDSQLPKDRFSAERLKGVDSTLKIQPAKLEDSAVYLCASSSIRQRYEQYFGPGTRLTVT.

This clonotype has more than one count but fewer than ten. The CDR3 region has the DNA TGTGCCAGCAGCTTATTGTGGCAGAGCGGAACCGGGGAGCTGTTTTTT. This encodes CASSLLWQSGTGELFF. The chain is built from TRBV7-8 and TRBJ2-2; D possibly corresponds to TRBD2 (5 bases). CDR3 length equals 16 residues. Trimming cost V 2 bases and J 5 bases, with 15 bases left between them. Germline CDR1 reads SGHVS; CDR2 reads FQNEAQ.

This clonotype was counted a few times. This chain links TRBV24-1 with TRBJ1-1; D not resolved. The CDR3 spans 13 residues. The V end was cut by 7 bases, the J end by 0 bases, with 8 bases between. Germline CDR1 is KGHDR and CDR2 is SFDVKD. The CDR3 nucleotides are TGTGCCACCAGAGTCTCTGTGAACACTGAAGCTTTCTTT. Translating it yields CATRVSVNTEAFF.

In this sample, this clonotype turned up a few times. This rearrangement joins TRBV20-1 to TRBJ1-5, with D uncertain. The germline gives CDR1 DFQATT, CDR2 SNEGSKA (reference sequence). There are 13 residues in the CDR3. Deletions cut 3 bases from V and 10 bases from J, with 16 bases between. The CDR3 region is CSASIGQFSPQHF. CDR3 coding DNA: TGCAGTGCTAGCATCGGCCAGTTTAGCCCCCAGCATTTT.

The chain combines TRBV29-1 with TRBJ2-7; D is undetermined. Germline CDR1 and CDR2: SQVTM and ANQGSEA. There are 10 residues in the CDR3. V gave up 4 bases and J gave up 3 bases, with 4 bases separating them. CDR3 in amino acids: CSVADYEQYF. CDR3 DNA: TGCAGCGTTGCTGACTACGAGCAGTACTTC.

The chain has TRBV12-3 or TRBV12-4 and TRBJ2-2; 8 bases match TRBD1. V was pared by 6 bases and J by 0 bases, with 3 bases of the junction left unmatched. The CDR3 sequence is 15 residues long. The CDR3 is CASRRGQANTGELFF. In DNA form, the CDR3 reads TGTGCCAGCAGGAGGGGACAGGCGAACACCGGGGAGCTGTTTTTT.

This clonotype was seen ten or more times. The V call is TRBV18, the J call TRBJ2-7, with a weak D call TRBD1 (6 bases). Germline CDR1 is KGHSH and CDR2 is LQKENI. The V gene lost 2 bases and the J gene lost 6 bases, with 14 bases spanning the gap. The CDR3 totals 14 residues. The CDR3, as DNA: TGTGCCAGCTCACCATTATCCACAGGGCCCGAGCAGTACTTC. Protein: CASSPLSTGPEQYF.

This clonotype was seen at least ten times. This rearrangement joins TRBV29-1 to TRBJ1-1; tentative D call: TRBD1 (6 bases). The CDR3 consists of 13 residues. V lost 7 bases to trimming and J lost 3 bases, with 15 bases between them. Per germline, CDR1 SQVTM and CDR2 ANQGSEA. DNA of the CDR3: TGCAGCGCTGGACAGACGGGGTACACTGAAGCTTTCTTT. Protein sequence: CSAGQTGYTEAFF.